This T cell receptor (beta chain) was sequenced during a study of post-analysis software for immune sequencing data. Across the study: Relapsing-remitting, secondary progressive and progressive-relapsing forms made up the multiple sclerosis disease courses. Overall study findings and caveats: Five or six TRBV segments, TRBV5-6, TRBV5-1 and TRBV20-1 among them, were found more frequent in patients than controls. Normalized Chao1 diversity was significantly lower in multiple sclerosis patients than in controls. Those samples that were prepared in the same batch co-clustered strongly by F measure.

This CDR3 spans 12 amino acids. With regard to this clonotype: Its antigen is unknown.

Each TCR beta cDNA library carried unique molecular identifiers. T cells numbering about 0.95 to 10 million gave rise to a few hundred thousand cDNA molecules. TCRdb reprocessed the PCR reads with MiXCR, giving one entry per CDR3 protein. The data contain hundreds of thousands of distinct CDR3 sequences, about 27% of them seen just once; the ten biggest clones take up around 0.6%. Source material: blood. The V and J genes are TRBV21-1 and TRBJ2-5; TRBD1, the D gene given by the table, was not confirmed from the DNA. TRBV21-1 has pseudogene status. The TCR sequence derives from a girl aged 10-17 years with multiple sclerosis. CDR3: CASSDPQGEQYF. The CDR3 region has the DNA TGTGCCAGCAGCGACCCACAGGGAGAGCAGTACTTC.